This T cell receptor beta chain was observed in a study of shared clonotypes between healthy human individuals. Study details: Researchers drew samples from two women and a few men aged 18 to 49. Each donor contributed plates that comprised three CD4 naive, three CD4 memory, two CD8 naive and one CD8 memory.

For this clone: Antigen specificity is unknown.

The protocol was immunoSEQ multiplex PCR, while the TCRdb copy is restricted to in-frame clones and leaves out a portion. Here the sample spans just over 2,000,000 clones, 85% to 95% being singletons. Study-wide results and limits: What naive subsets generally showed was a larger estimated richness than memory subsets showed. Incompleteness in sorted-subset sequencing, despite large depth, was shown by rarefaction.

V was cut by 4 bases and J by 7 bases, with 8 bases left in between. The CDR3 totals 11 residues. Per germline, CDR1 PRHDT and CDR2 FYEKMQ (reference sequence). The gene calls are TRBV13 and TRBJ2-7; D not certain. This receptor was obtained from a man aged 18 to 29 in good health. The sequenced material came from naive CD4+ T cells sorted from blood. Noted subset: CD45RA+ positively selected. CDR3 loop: CASSSSGEQYF. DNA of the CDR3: TGTGCCAGCAGCTCAAGTGGGGAGCAGTACTTC.